A selection of T cell receptor beta chains follows, all from one sample in a study of CD8+ T cells in alopecia areata. TCRdb's copy holds only in-frame clones and misses some; the assay was immunoSEQ multiplex PCR. The data contain over 150,000 clones, around 58% of them seen just once; the ten biggest clones take up around an eighth. The sample consisted of CD8+ T cells sorted from blood, taken at week 24, from a patient treated with tofacitinib. The receptors shown here come from a human donor with alopecia areata. Each CDR3 is given with its conserved first and last residue. The D gene is left open where the match is weak. The size entry is marked missing in some rows and otherwise reads once, few, many or a size class.

j_call v_call d_call clone_size cdr3_nt cdr3_aa
TRBJ2-3 TRBV4-1 . once TGCGCCAGCAGCCAGTCGTCGAGGGTAGATACGCAGTATTTT CASSQSSRVDTQYF
TRBJ1-6 TRBV2 . . TGTGCCAGCCTCGGGGACCTTCCCGCCAGGGCTGATTCACCCCTCCACTTT CASLGDLPARADSPLHF
TRBJ1-2 TRBV13 . . TGTGCCAGCAGCATAAGCTTCAGGGGAAGCTATGGTTACACCTTC CASSISFRGSYGYTF
TRBJ2-5 TRBV4-1 . . TGCGCCAGCAGCCAAACCGGGCCACAAGAGACCCAGTACTTC CASSQTGPQETQYF
TRBJ2-3 TRBV29-1 . few TGCAGCGTTGAAGGGGGGCCCTCAGATACGCAGTATTTT CSVEGGPSDTQYF
TRBJ2-3 TRBV27 . . TGTGCCAGCAGTTTTGGTGGGAACACAGATACGCAGTATTTT CASSFGGNTDTQYF
TRBJ2-1 TRBV4-1 TRBD2 once TGCGCCAGCAGCCAAGATAGAGCTAGCGGCTACAATGAGCAGTTCTTC CASSQDRASGYNEQFF
TRBJ1-1 TRBV6-6 . . TGTGCCAGCCTCTTGGGGTTCACTGAAGCTTTCTTT CASLLGFTEAFF
TRBJ1-4 TRBV7-9 TRBD1 . TGTGCCAGCAACCCTGGGGACAGGAGTAATGAAAAACTGTTTTTT CASNPGDRSNEKLFF
TRBJ2-4 TRBV27 . . TGTGCCAGCAGTTCCTACAGGGAGCTTTATGGAAACATTCAGTACTTC CASSSYRELYGNIQYF
TRBJ1-2 TRBV4-1 TRBD1 few TGCGCCAGCAGCCAAAGACAGGGGGCCGAATATGGCTACACCTTC CASSQRQGAEYGYTF
TRBJ1-4 TRBV7-3 . . TGTGCCAGCAGCGAGGGACAACGAGGGTTTTTT CASSEGQRGFF
TRBJ1-2 TRBV5-1 . . TGCGCCAGCAGCACCGGAAAGGACATCTACTATGGCTACACCTTC CASSTGKDIYYGYTF
TRBJ1-5 TRBV19 . few TGTGCCAGTAGTAGGGACTCCAATAATCAGCCCCAGCATTTT CASSRDSNNQPQHF
TRBJ1-2 TRBV27 . . TGTGCCAGCAGTTTATCACCCCGGGGGCGAGGCTACACCTTC CASSLSPRGRGYTF
TRBJ2-1 TRBV6-5 . . TGTGCCAGCAGTTACTTACAGGGAGGTAGTGTCGAGCAGTTCTTC CASSYLQGGSVEQFF
TRBJ2-7 TRBV5-6 . . TGTGCCAGCAGCTTGGGACAGTGGGCCCCCTACGAGCAGTACTTC CASSLGQWAPYEQYF
TRBJ2-5 TRBV4-1 . few TGCGCCAGCAGCCATTCGATTGGAGTACAAGAGACCCAGTACTTC CASSHSIGVQETQYF
TRBJ2-1 TRBV15 . few TGTGCCACCAGCCCTACAGTAAGGGGAGGCTCCTACAATGAGCAGTTCTTC CATSPTVRGGSYNEQFF
TRBJ2-5 TRBV7-9 . . TGTGCCAGCAGCTTAGGCCCAAACGGAGAGACCCAGTACTTC CASSLGPNGETQYF
TRBJ2-3 TRBV30 . few TGTGCCTGGACCATTTCGTCGGGGGGCGGCGCAGATACGCAGTATTTT CAWTISSGGGADTQYF
TRBJ2-3 TRBV4-1 . . TGCGCCAGCAGCCAGGACCCCGAGGTTCGGGGCTACCATGACACAGATACGCAGTATTTT CASSQDPEVRGYHDTDTQYF
TRBJ1-1 TRBV5-1 TRBD1 . TGCGCCAGCAGCTGGAGGGGGCAAACTGAAGCTTTCTTT CASSWRGQTEAFF
TRBJ2-7 TRBV4-1 TRBD2 . TGCGCCAGCAGCCAAGCCTTACTAGCGGGGGGGCCCGAGCAGTACTTC CASSQALLAGGPEQYF
TRBJ1-3 TRBV30 . . TGTGCCTGGAGTGGGGACCGCCGCTCTGGAAACACCATATATTTT CAWSGDRRSGNTIYF
TRBJ1-2 TRBV12-5 TRBD1 few TGTGCTAGTGGTTTGGCCAATCCGGGACAGGCTAACTATGGCTACACCTTC CASGLANPGQANYGYTF
TRBJ1-2 TRBV29-1 . . TGCAGCGTCCCCCAAGACAAAAACTATGGCTACACCTTC CSVPQDKNYGYTF
TRBJ1-1 TRBV9 . . TGTGCCAGCAGCTACCATCCGCGGCCTGAAGCTTTCTTT CASSYHPRPEAFF
TRBJ2-7 TRBV5-6 . . TGTGCCAGCGATAGAGGGGCGAGGGACGAGCAGTACTTC CASDRGARDEQYF
TRBJ2-7 TRBV29-1 . few TGCAGCGTTGATCTCTCGGGGGTAGGCAGCTCCTACGAGCAGTACTTC CSVDLSGVGSSYEQYF
TRBJ2-7 TRBV11-2 . . TGTGCCAGCAGCTTAGGAGCCGGGGAGTACGAGCAGTACTTC CASSLGAGEYEQYF
TRBJ2-1 TRBV5-1 TRBD2 . TGCGCCAGCAGCCCCCCCGGGGGGTTGGATGAGCAGTTCTTC CASSPPGGLDEQFF
TRBJ2-1 TRBV14 . . TGTGCCAGCAGCCAGGGGGTTGAGCAGTTCTTC CASSQGVEQFF
TRBJ2-1 TRBV27 . . TGTGCCAGCAGTGCCCTAGCTAATGAGCAGTTCTTC CASSALANEQFF
TRBJ1-6 TRBV15 . . TGTGCCACCTCTTATGCAGGCAATACCTATAATTCACCCCTCCACTTT CATSYAGNTYNSPLHF
TRBJ1-5 TRBV4-2 . . TGTGCCAGCAGCCAAGCCGCGCAGAGCAATCAGCCCCAGCATTTT CASSQAAQSNQPQHF
TRBJ1-2 TRBV25-1 TRBD1 . TGTGCCAGCAACACAGGGGTCTATGGCTACACCTTC CASNTGVYGYTF
TRBJ2-3 TRBV15 . . TGTGCCACCAGCAGAGTCCCCACAGATACGCAGTATTTT CATSRVPTDTQYF
TRBJ2-7 TRBV13 . . TGTGCCAGCAGCTTACAGGAGCCCTACGAGCAGTACTTC CASSLQEPYEQYF
TRBJ2-3 TRBV4-1 TRBD2 . TGCGCCAGCAGCCAACTCGGTAGCGGGGACACGCAGTATTTT CASSQLGSGDTQYF
TRBJ1-2 TRBV4-2 TRBD1 few TGTGCCAGCAGCCAAGGGACAGGGGCTGGCTACACCTTC CASSQGTGAGYTF
TRBJ1-1 TRBV7-8 . . TGTGCCAGCAGCTTAGAAGGGCCTAACACTGAAGCTTTCTTT CASSLEGPNTEAFF
TRBJ2-7 TRBV7-6 . . TGTGCCAGCAGCTTAAGTCCCAGGGGGGTACGGGAGCAGTACTTC CASSLSPRGVREQYF
TRBJ2-1 TRBV2 TRBD2 . TGTGCCACCTCGGCGAGCGGGGGGTCTTTCCGCTCCTACAATGAGCAGTTCTTC CATSASGGSFRSYNEQFF
TRBJ2-5 TRBV5-6 . . TGTGCCAGCAGCCTAGTTGAGACCCAGTACTTC CASSLVETQYF
TRBJ2-1 TRBV13 . . TGTGCCAGCAGCTTCGGGGAAGGAGGGAACAATGAGCAGTTCTTC CASSFGEGGNNEQFF
TRBJ1-2 TRBV2 . . TGTGCCAGCAGGCCCCCAGGGGATGATGGCTACACCTTC CASRPPGDDGYTF
TRBJ2-6 TRBV7-9 . . TGTGCCAGCAGCTACCTCACAACGAGCGGGGCCAACGTCCTGACTTTC CASSYLTTSGANVLTF
TRBJ1-2 TRBV15 . once TGTGCCACCAGCAGGGGTACAGGGTGGCACTATGGCTACACCTTC CATSRGTGWHYGYTF
TRBJ1-4 TRBV5-1 . few TGCGCCAGCAGCTTGAGGGACGCCAATGAAAAACTGTTTTTT CASSLRDANEKLFF